The 30 T cell receptor beta chains below were found in one sample sequenced in a study of cytomegalovirus exposure and HLA in healthy donors. TCRdb's table, derived via immunoSEQ multiplex PCR, lists solely in-frame clones and lacks some. Among about 160,000 clones, about nine tenths were seen once, and the ten largest hold under 4.5%. Sequencing input: PBMCs. These receptor sequences come from a young man in good health and CMV-seropositive.

The table lists this clone with a count of one. The chain recombines TRBV5-4 with TRBJ2-7; 7 nucleotides line up with TRBD2. After removal of 1 base from V and 2 bases from J, the junction contained 6 bases not matched to a gene. The CDR3 extends over 15 amino acids. From germline, CDR1 is SGHNT and CDR2 YYREEE (reference sequence). This chain's CDR3 is CASSLRSGGPYEQYF. Here the CDR3 DNA reads TGTGCCAGCAGCTTGCGGTCGGGAGGCCCCTACGAGCAGTACTTC.

The chain carries TRBV11-2 and TRBJ1-3, with 9 bases that match TRBD1. Germline values: CDR1 SGHAT, CDR2 FQNNGV. Trimming at V came to 2 bases and at J to 6 bases, leaving 14 bases not matched to a gene. This CDR3 contains 18 residues. CDR3 in DNA: TGTGCCAGCAGCTTAAATGTTGGGGACAGGGTTTACGAAAACACCATATATTTT. Its protein product is CASSLNVGDRVYENTIYF.

The rearrangement joins TRBV5-1 to TRBJ1-5, with 7 bases matching TRBD1. V shed 0 bases, J shed 2 bases, and the junction held 2 bases outside the gene matches. Germline CDR1 and CDR2: SGHRS and YFSETQ. This CDR3 is 15 amino acids long. The CDR3 loop is CASSLGQGGNQPQHF. The CDR3 DNA reads as TGCGCCAGCAGCTTGGGACAGGGTGGCAATCAGCCCCAGCATTTT.

V is TRBV7-3 and J is TRBJ2-5; maybe TRBD2 (6 bases). Trimming removed 2 bases at V and 2 bases at J, with 9 bases between. CDR3 length equals 14 residues. Germline CDR1 reads SGHTA; CDR2 reads FQGTGA. CDR3 sequence (DNA): TGTGCCAGCAGCTTAGGTAGCGGACAAGAGACCCAGTACTTC. Encoded protein: CASSLGSGQETQYF.

In DNA form, the CDR3 reads TGTGCCAGCAGTGAACAGGGGCATAATCAGCCCCAGCATTTT. Translated: CASSEQGHNQPQHF. The chain employs TRBV2 and TRBJ1-5, with D possibly being TRBD1 (6 bases). V shed 2 bases and J shed 4 bases, with 9 bases lying between them. The germline V gene has CDR1 SNHLY and CDR2 FYNNEI. This CDR3 spans 14 amino acids.

The chain links TRBV28 to TRBJ1-5; 7 positions match TRBD1. The germline gives CDR1 MDHEN, CDR2 SYDVKM. With V trimmed by 6 bases and J by 0 bases, 11 bases remained unmatched. CDR3 length: 17 residues. The CDR3 DNA sequence: TGTGCCAGCAGAACCTTTCTGACAGGGTTTAGCAATCAGCCCCAGCATTTT. Its protein is CASRTFLTGFSNQPQHF. Based on the CDR3 plus reference TRBV28 and TRBJ1-5, the full variable domain is DVKVTQSSRYLVKRTGEKVFLECVQDMDHENMFWYRQDPGLGLRLIYFSYDVKMKEKGDIPEGYSVSREKKERFSLILESASTNQTSMYLCASRTFLTGFSNQPQHFGDGTRLSIL.

The chain joins TRBV5-6 to TRBJ2-1; TRBD2 agrees at 7 bases. Looked up from germline, CDR1 is SGHDT and CDR2 is YYEEEE. This CDR3 comprises 18 residues. The V and J ends lost 2 bases and 0 bases, in that order; junction bases with no gene match: 11. The chain's CDR3 is CASSFRILAGDSYNEQFF. DNA for the CDR3: TGTGCCAGCAGCTTTAGGATATTAGCGGGCGACTCCTACAATGAGCAGTTCTTC.

J is TRBJ2-7 and V is TRBV5-1; 8 bases align to TRBD1. The junction had 0 bases not matched to a gene; V was cut back by 2 bases and J by 5 bases. Germline CDR1 and CDR2: SGHRS and YFSETQ. The CDR3 is made up of 12 amino acids. The CDR3 spells CASSLQGDEQYF. The CDR3 DNA sequence: TGCGCCAGCAGCTTACAGGGGGACGAGCAGTACTTC.

V gene TRBV18 combines with J gene TRBJ2-7, with 9 bases lining up with TRBD1. Germline CDR1 KGHSH, CDR2 LQKENI. The CDR3 spans 15 residues. Germline trimming cut 2 bases from V and 2 bases from J; bases unmatched to any gene: 4. The CDR3 DNA reads TGTGCCAGCTCACCAGGGGGACAGGGAACCTACGAGCAGTACTTC. The encoded protein is CASSPGGQGTYEQYF.

This chain links TRBV4-1 with TRBJ2-1; tentative D call: TRBD2 (5 bases). Germline CDR1 and CDR2: MGHRA and YSYEKL. This CDR3 has 18 residues. Trimming removed 0 bases from V and 1 base from J, with 16 bases in between. The CDR3 nucleotides are TGCGCCAGCAGCCAAGAAGGAGAGAGGGCCTATTCCTACAATGAGCAGTTCTTC. It translates to CASSQEGERAYSYNEQFF.

The chain employs TRBV7-9 and TRBJ2-2; no clear D gene. This CDR3 region has 15 residues. The ends were cut back, 5 bases at V and 7 bases at J, with 17 bases in the middle. Germline CDR1 SEHNR, CDR2 FQNEAQ (reference sequence). The CDR3 bases are TGTGCCAGCAGCCTAACAGATACTTGGGTCGGGGAGCTGTTTTTT. Amino acids: CASSLTDTWVGELFF.

This sequence joins TRBV28 and TRBJ1-2, with unresolved D. CDR3 length: 13 amino acids. V was trimmed by 7 bases and J by 2 bases, leaving 11 bases between them. CDR1 and CDR2 (germline): MDHEN, SYDVKM. The CDR3 reads CASTEGGNYGYTF. Written as DNA, the CDR3 is TGTGCCAGCACCGAGGGAGGGAACTATGGCTACACCTTC.

This chain joins TRBV6-5 and TRBJ2-1; 9 bases are a match to TRBD2. The CDR3 has 15 residues. The V gene's germline CDR1 is MNHEY and CDR2 SVGAGI. V lost 5 bases, J lost 9 bases, and 11 bases stayed unmatched. CDR3 protein: CASSPGTSRNGEQFF. The CDR3 DNA sequence: TGTGCCAGCAGTCCCGGGACTAGCCGAAATGGTGAGCAGTTCTTC.

About this clone: Other nucleotide sequences from this sample produce the same CDR3. The CDR3 bases are TGCAGCGTTGAAGTGCCAGGAGGCTCCTACGAGCAGTACTTC. Its translation: CSVEVPGGSYEQYF. The chain has TRBV29-1 and TRBJ2-7; tentatively, D is TRBD2 (5 bases). The CDR3 covers 14 residues. Germline CDR1 is SQVTM and CDR2 is ANQGSEA. Between the trimmed V and J ends, which lost 1 base and 0 bases, there was a span of 10 bases.

The chain combines TRBV6-6 with TRBJ1-2; 7 bases are shared with TRBD1. The CDR3 sequence is 14 residues long. V shed 2 bases, J shed 1 base, and the junction held 1 base outside the gene matches. CDR1 and CDR2 from the germline V gene are MNHNY and SVGAGI (reference sequence). As DNA, the CDR3 is TGTGCCAGCAGTTACGGGACAGTTAACTATGGCTACACCTTC. Protein: CASSYGTVNYGYTF.

The CDR3 sequence: CASSGLAGSYNEQFF. CDR3 nucleotide sequence: TGCGCCAGCAGCGGATTAGCGGGGTCCTACAATGAGCAGTTCTTC. The chain uses TRBV5-1 and TRBJ2-1; 8 bases line up with TRBD2. Germline lookup yields CDR1 SGHRS and CDR2 YFSETQ. V lost 4 bases, J lost 1 base, and 4 bases stayed unmatched. This CDR3 is 15 amino acids long.

Here the CDR3 reads CASSSGRGTNTEAFF. CDR3 coding DNA: TGCGCCAGCAGCTCAGGGAGGGGTACGAACACTGAAGCTTTCTTT. This chain uses TRBV5-1 with TRBJ1-1, with a possible D match to TRBD1 (5 bases). Germline-derived CDR1 and CDR2 are SGHRS and YFSETQ. V was clipped by 3 bases and J by 1 base, with 13 bases between them. This CDR3 spans 15 amino acids.

The genes are TRBV2 and TRBJ2-7, with TRBD2 as a possible D gene (7 bases). V dropped 7 bases and J dropped 3 bases, with 16 bases sitting between them. The CDR3 has 14 amino acids. CDR1 SNHLY and CDR2 FYNNEI come from the germline V gene. CDR3 nucleotide sequence: TGTGCCAGCACGGGAGGACAGAGAATCTACGAGCAGTACTTC. It is translated as CASTGGQRIYEQYF.

V and J are TRBV27 and TRBJ2-3, with 9 bases aligning to TRBD2. V shed 5 bases and J 2 bases; nucleotides not matched to a gene: 5. Germline CDR1 is MNHEY and CDR2 is SMNVEV (reference sequence). CDR3 length: 15 amino acids. Written as DNA, the CDR3 is TGTGCCAGCAGTAGGCTAGCGGGAACCACAGATACGCAGTATTTT. Protein product: CASSRLAGTTDTQYF.

The chain uses TRBV11-2 and TRBJ2-1, with TRBD2 matching 9 bases. The CDR3 contains 17 residues. Trimming at V came to 1 base and at J to 7 bases, leaving 11 bases not matched to a gene. Per the germline V gene, CDR1 is SGHAT and CDR2 is FQNNGV. Here the CDR3 reads CASSLARSGRRANEQFF. The DNA for the CDR3 is TGTGCCAGCAGCTTAGCTCGAAGCGGGAGGCGGGCTAATGAGCAGTTCTTC.

This chain uses TRBV4-2 with TRBJ1-5; the D is unclear. CDR1 is LGHNA, CDR2 YNFKEQ, per germline. The germline V and J ends were trimmed by 1 base and 0 bases, with 7 bases remaining between them. The CDR3 sequence is 15 residues long. In DNA form, the CDR3 reads TGTGCCAGCAGCCAAGCGGAGGATAGCAATCAGCCCCAGCATTTT. This encodes CASSQAEDSNQPQHF.

This clone was counted a single time. The chain carries TRBV14 and TRBJ2-7; tentative D call: TRBD1 (5 bases). Trimming took off 2 bases at V and 9 bases at J, with 14 bases between the two ends. The CDR3 is made up of 13 amino acids. CDR1 and CDR2 from the germline V gene are SGHDN and FVKESK. Here the CDR3 DNA reads TGTGCCAGCAGCCAAAAGACAGACGCTGTGCAGTACTTC. The encoded protein is CASSQKTDAVQYF.

This clone showed up just a few times. This chain uses TRBV5-1 with TRBJ2-2, with 12 bases matching TRBD2. Germline CDR1 SGHRS, CDR2 YFSETQ. The J segment lost 5 bases and the V segment lost 7 bases, leaving 15 bases of the junction unmatched. There are 18 residues in the CDR3. The CDR3 protein is CASHPSGRARRGTGELFF. In DNA, the CDR3 is TGCGCCAGCCACCCTAGCGGGAGGGCAAGGAGAGGGACCGGGGAGCTGTTTTTT.

This clone was seen a single time. This chain's CDR3 is CSVEENVGIGEQYF. Written as DNA, the CDR3 is TGCAGCGTTGAAGAAAACGTTGGGATCGGGGAGCAGTATTTT. The rearrangement uses TRBV29-1 and TRBJ2-3; D is possibly TRBD2 (5 bases). V lost 0 bases, J lost 11 bases, and 18 bases lay in between. There are 14 residues in the CDR3. CDR1 and CDR2 from the germline V gene are SQVTM and ANQGSEA.

The rearrangement links TRBV7-2 to TRBJ1-5, with 8 nucleotides matching TRBD1. CDR1 SGHTA and CDR2 FQGNSA come from the germline V gene. J was trimmed by 4 bases and V by 1 base; bases with no gene match: 6. The CDR3 has 16 amino acids. The CDR3 bases are TGTGCCAGCAGCTTAGGACCCAACAGGGGGAATCAGCCCCAGCATTTT. Its translation: CASSLGPNRGNQPQHF.

The V and J genes are TRBV27 and TRBJ2-4; tentatively, D is TRBD2 (6 bases). The CDR3 is made up of 16 amino acids. Trimming left V 1 base short and J 0 bases short, with 10 bases between. From germline, CDR1 is MNHEY and CDR2 SMNVEV (reference sequence). The CDR3 is CASSLFAGLAKNIQYF. CDR3 coding DNA: TGTGCCAGCAGTTTATTTGCGGGGCTAGCCAAAAACATTCAGTACTTC.

The chain uses TRBV6-5 and TRBJ2-1; 10 bases match TRBD2. Germline values: CDR1 MNHEY, CDR2 SVGAGI. The CDR3 runs to 13 residues. The ends lost 6 bases at V and 8 bases at J; junction bases unmatched: 4. As DNA, the CDR3 is TGTGCCAGCAGACCTAGCGGGAGCGATGAGCAGTTCTTC. Its protein product is CASRPSGSDEQFF.

The CDR3 sequence: CASSPQQGGGTDTQYF. The CDR3 DNA reads TGTGCCAGCAGTCCCCAGCAGGGGGGAGGCACAGATACGCAGTATTTT. This rearrangement joins TRBV27 to TRBJ2-3, with D possibly matching TRBD1 (7 bases). V gave up 5 bases and J gave up 1 base, with 16 bases separating them. The CDR3 consists of 16 residues. The germline V gene has CDR1 MNHEY and CDR2 SMNVEV (reference sequence).

This sequence joins TRBV10-1 and TRBJ2-7; 10 bases align to TRBD2. The CDR3 consists of 16 residues. The V gene's germline CDR1 is WNHNN and CDR2 SYGVQD (reference sequence). The trim removed 7 bases at V and 2 bases at J, leaving 11 bases unmatched. CDR3: CASTKRGLAGAYEQYF. The CDR3, as DNA: TGCGCCAGCACTAAGAGGGGGCTAGCGGGAGCCTACGAGCAGTACTTC.

The CDR3: CAWSKDRGNTEAFF. CDR3 sequence (DNA): TGTGCCTGGAGTAAGGACAGGGGAAACACTGAAGCTTTCTTT. This chain joins TRBV30 and TRBJ1-1; the match to TRBD1 covers 9 bases. V trimming: 2 bases; J trimming: 2 bases; junction bases outside the gene matches: 3. The CDR3 extends over 14 amino acids. CDR1 is GTSNPN and CDR2 is SVGIG in the germline V gene (reference sequence).